The sequence of this T cell receptor (beta chain) was determined in a study of blood T cell repertoires in COVID-19. V was pared by 6 bases and J by 4 bases, with 15 bases between. Germline V lookup: CDR1 SEHNR, CDR2 FQNEAQ (reference sequence). The CDR3 totals 14 residues. Participant-given clinical history determined each cohort assignment. Sequenced by immunoSEQ multiplex PCR; TCRdb stores in-frame clones only, minus some. In the table there are approximately 180,000 clones, around 80% of which are singletons. The chain links TRBV7-9 to TRBJ1-2, with a possible D match to TRBD1 (6 bases). What was sequenced was PBMCs or T cells enriched from blood (not recorded which). The clonotype comes from a woman aged 50 to 60 with acute COVID-19. CDR3 sequence (DNA): TGTGCCAGCAGTTCTTACAGGGATCCCTATGGCTACACCTTC. This translates into CASSSYRDPYGYTF.